Following are 15 T cell receptor beta chains from one sample sequenced in a study of blood T cell repertoires in COVID-19. Repertoires were generated with immunoSEQ multiplex PCR, while TCRdb's copy carries only in-frame clones and drops some. This table holds approximately 300,000 clones, about 85% found once. Specimen: peripheral blood. Receptor source: a human donor with COVID-19, enrolled during active disease. The donor label of this sample is uncertain.

The chain has TRBV10-3 and TRBJ2-3, with 14 bases lining up with TRBD2. V shed 3 bases and J 4 bases; nucleotides not matched to a gene: 6. The CDR3 length is 17 residues. Germline V gives CDR1 ENHRY, CDR2 SYGVKD. The CDR3 DNA is TGTGCCATCAGTGATCCGGGACTAGCGGGAGCCCCAGATACGCAGTATTTT. This sequence encodes CAISDPGLAGAPDTQYF.

The chain joins TRBV9 to TRBJ2-6; possibly TRBD2 for D (7 bases). The V end lost 2 bases, the J end lost 1 base, and 10 bases lay between the germline ends. Germline CDR1 reads SGDLS; CDR2 reads YYNGEE. This CDR3 has 16 residues. CDR3 nucleotides: TGTGCCAGCAGCGTGGGAGGGACATCTGGGGCCAACGTCCTGACTTTC. This gives the protein CASSVGGTSGANVLTF.

The chain couples TRBV4-3 to TRBJ1-4, with TRBD1 identical over 7 bases. V lost 0 bases to trimming and J lost 7 bases; unmatched junction nucleotides: 8. The CDR3 has 16 amino acids. The V gene's germline CDR1 is LGHNA and CDR2 YSLEER. The DNA for the CDR3 is TGCGCCAGCAGCCAAGACCCCGGGACAGTTTCTGAAAAACTGTTTTTT. Encoded protein: CASSQDPGTVSEKLFF.

V usage is TRBV11-2 and J usage is TRBJ2-2; perhaps TRBD1 as D (6 bases). The germline gives CDR1 SGHAT, CDR2 FQNNGV. This CDR3 contains 16 residues. V dropped 6 bases and J dropped 1 base, with 15 bases sitting between them. The CDR3 DNA reads TGTGCCAGCAGTCAGGGGTCAGGGATGAACACCGGGGAGCTGTTTTTT. It specifies CASSQGSGMNTGELFF.

The chain joins TRBV6-5 to TRBJ1-1; no clear D gene. Germline V CDR1 and CDR2: MNHEY, SVGAGI. The CDR3 is 13 residues long. V lost 8 bases, J lost 4 bases, and 14 bases lay in between. The CDR3 DNA reads as TGTGCCAGCTACCTGAGGGTCCGCACTGAAGCTTTCTTT. Its translation: CASYLRVRTEAFF.

The rearrangement links TRBV7-2 to TRBJ1-1; 7 bases map to TRBD1. V dropped 7 bases and J dropped 12; count of bases not matched to a gene: 14. Germline-derived CDR1 and CDR2 are SGHTA and FQGNSA. The CDR3 contains 13 residues. CDR3 sequence reads: CASILDRVGEPFF. DNA for the CDR3: TGTGCCAGCATCCTAGACAGGGTGGGAGAACCTTTCTTT.

The CDR3 nucleotides read TGTGCCAGCAGCAATCAGGGGTTTCAGGCTGGAAACACCATATATTTT. Protein product: CASSNQGFQAGNTIYF. The chain carries TRBV9 and TRBJ1-3; TRBD1 is a possible D gene (6 bases). This CDR3 has 16 residues. V was clipped by 4 bases and J by 2 bases, with 16 bases between them. From germline, CDR1 is SGDLS and CDR2 YYNGEE.

This clone has only one observation. This chain uses TRBV27 with TRBJ2-6; 7 positions match TRBD1. V was pared by 3 bases and J by 9 bases, with 5 bases of the junction left unmatched. The CDR3 spans 14 residues. In germline, CDR1 is MNHEY, CDR2 SMNVEV (reference sequence). Here the CDR3 reads CASSLSRGNNVLTF. The CDR3 DNA follows: TGTGCCAGCAGTTTGTCCAGGGGGAACAACGTCCTGACTTTC.

This clone was detected a few times. This chain connects TRBV11-3 to TRBJ2-2, with D possibly TRBD1 on 7 matching bases. The CDR3 loop spans 15 amino acids. CDR1 is SGHNT and CDR2 is YENEEA in the germline V gene. V was pared by 4 bases and J by 2 bases, with 11 bases between. CDR3: CASSSRGANTGELFF. CDR3 sequence (DNA): TGTGCCAGCAGCTCCAGGGGGGCCAACACCGGGGAGCTGTTTTTT.

CDR3 DNA sequence: TGTGCCAGCAGAAAGGTAGCGGGAGGCCACAATGAGCAGTTCTTC. It is translated as CASRKVAGGHNEQFF. The chain has TRBV6-5 and TRBJ2-1; 10 bases agree with TRBD2. The V segment lost 6 bases and the J segment 5 bases; nucleotides outside the gene matches: 7. Germline V gene data show CDR1 as MNHEY and CDR2 as SVGAGI. This CDR3 spans 15 amino acids.

V gene TRBV5-1 combines with J gene TRBJ1-2; D is perhaps TRBD1 (5 bases). CDR1 SGHRS and CDR2 YFSETQ come from the germline V gene. With 2 bases removed from V and 7 bases from J, the gap between germline ends came to 12 bases. This CDR3 is 13 amino acids long. CDR3 amino acids: CASSLGRDGGYTF. In DNA, the CDR3 is TGCGCCAGCAGCTTAGGCAGGGATGGTGGCTACACCTTC.

The chain is built from TRBV28 and TRBJ1-2; 9 bases match TRBD1. This CDR3 has 15 amino acids. CDR1 is MDHEN, CDR2 SYDVKM, per germline. Losses at the gene ends were 5 bases for V and 8 bases for J; bases not matched to a gene: 12. Written as DNA, the CDR3 is TGTGCCAGCAGTCCCACAGGGGGCGCTATAGAGGGCTACACCTTC. Translation: CASSPTGGAIEGYTF.

A remark on this clone: The junction and the germline gene differ at one end; a read error may be behind it. The rearrangement uses TRBV28 and TRBJ2-7; TRBD2 might be the D (5 bases). Looked up from germline, CDR1 is MDHEN and CDR2 is SYDVKM. CDR3 length: 13 residues. CDR3: CASSLFGAGPNHF. The CDR3 DNA reads as TGTGCCAGCAGTTTATTTGGTGCGGGCCCGAACCACTTC.

The genes are TRBV6-5 and TRBJ2-2, with 7 bases aligning to TRBD1. Germline V lookup: CDR1 MNHEY, CDR2 SVGAGI. The CDR3 is 14 residues long. The V gene end was trimmed by 6 bases and the J gene end by 6 bases; junction bases not matched to a gene: 7. The chain's CDR3 is CASSARQGPGELFF. The CDR3 DNA sequence: TGTGCCAGCAGCGCGCGACAGGGCCCCGGGGAGCTGTTTTTT.

The chain joins TRBV7-9 to TRBJ1-4; D unresolved. V was clipped by 1 base and J by 4 bases, with 19 bases between them. In germline, CDR1 is SEHNR, CDR2 FQNEAQ (reference sequence). CDR3 length equals 18 residues. The CDR3 loop reads CASSLGGADVLYNEKLFF. DNA of the CDR3: TGTGCCAGCAGCTTAGGAGGCGCCGACGTGTTATATAATGAAAAACTGTTTTTT.